The sequence of this T cell receptor (beta chain) was determined in a study of brain T cells in children with intractable seizures (dated by TCRdb to the early 2020s). Broadly, across the study: Resected brain tissue from some 56 pediatric epilepsy surgery cases was first screened for immune gene transcripts using a NanoString immunology panel. Among the roughly 12 selected surgery cases, pre-surgery blood was additionally sequenced for eight, leaving four cases with brain tissue only.

Trimming at the junction amounts to 2 bases on V and 10 bases on J, and the germline ends lie 11 bases apart. The germline V gene supplies CDR1 MDHEN and CDR2 SYDVKM. Taken from cysteine to phenylalanine, the CDR3 has 12 residues. Only the CDR3 DNA stays, 36 bases, in frame from base 1. TCR beta chain sequences were generated from genomic DNA using the immunoSEQ assay. In the paper's pipeline: Any CDR3 sequence that did not begin with the conserved framework cysteine at position 104 was removed by hand. To get clonality, the normalized Shannon's Diversity Index was subtracted from one, giving values from 0 (maximal diversity) to 1 (oligoclonal). Chi-squared comparison-of-proportions tests assessed whether the same CDR3 differed in frequency between samples, such as brain versus blood. Public clonotypes were identified through searches of immuneACCESS, and similarity to known antiviral clonotypes was evaluated with the VDJdb browser. TCRdb stores this immuneACCESS table with in-frame sequences only. Part of the clones is absent; in the studies checked, under half of the shortfall reflects unresolved V genes, and no reason is known for the rest. V, J and clone size are taken as reported in that table, and D and trimming were inferred from the DNA itself. The table for this sample lists roughly 80,000 clones; around 91% of them were counted only once. The ten largest clones add up to around 22% of the sample.

Results the study describes overall, beyond this receptor: The patients' HCMV serostatus was not known, and viral specificity was inferred solely from CDR3 sequence similarity. Because sequencing depth differed between pre- and post-surgery blood, the absence of clones from the pre-surgery sample may reflect undersampling.

The time point label, read with the paper, signifies: resected brain tissue, or blood drawn just prior to surgery. The surgery cases showing the highest brain T cell transcript signatures were chosen for TCR beta chain sequencing of brain tissue and, when available, of blood. Before surgery, patients had received at least one anti-epileptic drug. TCR-sequenced patients were children with drug-resistant epilepsy due to tuberous sclerosis complex, focal cortical dysplasia, Rasmussen encephalitis or hemimegalencephaly. Blood samples were collected immediately before the epilepsy surgery. The Monarch genomic DNA purification kit was used to extract bulk genomic DNA from unsorted brain tissue and whole blood. About this clone: Its antigen is still unknown. Qualities for individual bases were not recorded, and no much larger clone is one base off.

The clonotype comes from a girl aged 2-10 years with Rasmussen encephalitis and intractable seizures. Here the chain combines TRBV28 and TRBJ1-1, and the D gene may be TRBD1, 6 bases matching. Sequenced here: peripheral blood, sampled at surgery. The bases read TGTGCCAGCAGTTTACAGGGGCGGAGAGCTTTCTTT. Its protein product is CASSLQGRRAFF.